This entry features one T cell receptor (beta chain) sequence. V gave up 0 bases and J gave up 4 bases; unmatched junction bases: 5. CDR1 is MNHEY, CDR2 SVGAGI, per germline. CDR3 size: 16 residues. The data belong to a study of blood T cell repertoires in COVID-19. Overall study: Samples taken during acute and convalescent COVID-19 were collected in the United States, Italy and Spain.

The protocol was immunoSEQ multiplex PCR, while the TCRdb copy is restricted to in-frame clones and leaves out a portion. The data contain some 300,000 clones, approximately 90% of them singletons. The chain couples TRBV6-5 to TRBJ2-1, with TRBD2 matching 8 bases. Material for sequencing was PBMCs or T cells enriched from blood (not recorded which). The receptor was derived from a woman in her forties who had recovered from COVID-19. The CDR3 DNA follows: TGTGCCAGCAGTTACTCGACGGGGGGGGCGTACAATGAGCAGTTCTTC. Its translation: CASSYSTGGAYNEQFF.